These 26 T cell receptor beta chains came from one sample sequenced in a study of blood T cell repertoires in COVID-19. The method was immunoSEQ multiplex PCR; TCRdb's version includes in-frame clones alone and lacks a portion of them. The sample lists over 200,000 clones; around 86% were seen once. The source material was peripheral blood. The receptors were sampled from a man aged 45 to 65 with COVID-19, enrolled during active disease.

Only one count was recorded for this clone. This chain uses TRBV5-1 with TRBJ1-1, with a weak D call TRBD1 (5 bases). The length of the CDR3 is 15 residues. CDR1 is SGHRS and CDR2 is YFSETQ in the germline V gene. V was cut by 0 bases and J by 3 bases, with 12 bases left in between. The chain's CDR3 is CASSLGGGGDTEAFF. CDR3 nucleotide sequence: TGCGCCAGCAGCTTGGGTGGGGGAGGGGACACTGAAGCTTTCTTT.

The V and J genes are TRBV7-3 and TRBJ2-3; TRBD2 is a possible D gene (5 bases). Germline assignment: CDR1 SGHTA and CDR2 FQGTGA. The CDR3 length is 15 residues. Trimming took off 4 bases at V and 0 bases at J, with 11 bases between the two ends. CDR3 sequence: CASSSNAGSTDTQYF. DNA for the CDR3: TGTGCCAGCAGCTCAAATGCGGGCAGCACAGATACGCAGTATTTT.

The rearrangement links TRBV7-3 to TRBJ2-3; possible D gene TRBD2, 6 bases. V was trimmed by 5 bases and J by 4 bases, leaving 13 bases between them. The CDR3 consists of 14 residues. Germline CDR1 and CDR2: SGHTA and FQGTGA. The CDR3 here is CASSRRELSDTQYF. As DNA, the CDR3 is TGTGCCAGCAGCCGGCGGGAACTTTCAGATACGCAGTATTTT.

This chain uses TRBV5-1 with TRBJ2-7; 7 bases align to TRBD1. Germline V gene sequence: CDR1 SGHRS, CDR2 YFSETQ. The CDR3 length is 15 residues. The junction had 5 bases not matched to a gene; V was cut back by 0 bases and J by 2 bases. The CDR3 spells CASSLGQGFTYEQYF. CDR3 nucleotide sequence: TGCGCCAGCAGCTTGGGACAGGGATTTACCTACGAGCAGTACTTC.

The V call is TRBV2, the J call TRBJ1-2; D uncertain. This CDR3 has 13 residues. The V gene lost 8 bases and the J gene lost 4 bases, with 14 bases spanning the gap. Germline V gene lookup returns CDR1 SNHLY and CDR2 FYNNEI. The CDR3 nucleotides read TGTGCCAGCGAAGCGGACCGACGCTATGGCTACACCTTC. Translation: CASEADRRYGYTF. The full variable domain, rest sourced from reference TRBV2 and TRBJ1-2, is EPEVTQTPSHQVTQMGQEVILRCVPISNHLYFYWYRQILGQKVEFLVSFYNNEISEKSEIFDDQFSVERPDGSNFTLKIRSTKLEDSAMYFCASEADRRYGYTFGSGTRLTVV.

This chain joins TRBV19 and TRBJ1-2, with D uncertain. V was shortened by 1 base and J by 4 bases, with 10 bases between the two germline ends. CDR1 is LNHDA and CDR2 is SQIVND in the germline V gene (reference sequence). The CDR3 extends over 14 amino acids. The CDR3 protein is CASSIGPHSYGYTF. CDR3 DNA: TGTGCCAGTAGTATAGGCCCCCATAGCTATGGCTACACCTTC.

The V call is TRBV5-5, the J call TRBJ2-5; 16 bases are a match to TRBD2. Germline V CDR1 and CDR2: SGHKS, YYEKEE (reference sequence). Unmatched junction bases numbered 7, after V lost 3 bases and J lost 5 bases. The CDR3 has 17 residues. The CDR3 DNA follows: TGTGCCAGCAGCTGGGGACTAGCGGGAGGGCCACGGGAGACCCAGTACTTC. Protein: CASSWGLAGGPRETQYF.

This sequence joins TRBV18 and TRBJ1-4; D not certain. CDR3 length: 15 amino acids. In germline, CDR1 is KGHSH, CDR2 LQKENI. V was pared by 3 bases and J by 0 bases, with 8 bases between. The CDR3 reads CASSPHASTNEKLFF. The DNA of the CDR3 is TGTGCCAGCTCACCCCACGCGTCAACTAATGAAAAACTGTTTTTT.

The chain couples TRBV19 to TRBJ1-5; 8 nucleotides align to TRBD1. J lost 2 bases, V lost 4 bases, and 4 bases had no gene match. Germline lookup yields CDR1 LNHDA and CDR2 SQIVND (reference sequence). This CDR3 is 15 amino acids long. Here the CDR3 reads CASSTGQGGNQPQHF. The DNA for the CDR3 is TGTGCCAGTAGTACAGGACAGGGTGGCAATCAGCCCCAGCATTTT.

The chain joins TRBV24-1 to TRBJ1-3, with TRBD1 matching over 9 bases. This CDR3 is built from 15 residues. Losses at the gene ends were 4 bases for V and 8 bases for J; bases not matched to a gene: 8. Germline values: CDR1 KGHDR, CDR2 SFDVKD. The CDR3 DNA reads TGTGCCACCAGTGACGGCCCGGGACAGGGCTACACCATATATTTT. Translation: CATSDGPGQGYTIYF.

This clone was counted a single time. This chain joins TRBV2 and TRBJ1-5, with TRBD1 matching 9 bases. V shed 7 bases, J shed 7 bases, and the junction held 11 bases outside the gene matches. The CDR3 sequence is 15 residues long. Per germline, CDR1 SNHLY and CDR2 FYNNEI. The CDR3 is CASTRQGGGRQPQHF. The CDR3 DNA follows: TGTGCCAGCACAAGACAGGGGGGGGGACGCCAGCCCCAGCATTTT.

The genes are TRBV3-1 (or the pseudogene TRBV3-2) and TRBJ1-1; 9 bases line up with TRBD1. The CDR3 runs to 15 residues. Germline V CDR1 and CDR2: LGHDT, YNNKEL (reference sequence). The junction had 9 bases not matched to a gene; V was cut back by 6 bases and J by 4 bases. The CDR3 protein is CASSHRDRAGTEAFF. The CDR3 DNA sequence: TGTGCCAGCAGTCATAGGGACAGGGCGGGCACTGAAGCTTTCTTT.

The chain carries TRBV7-8 and TRBJ2-3, with 10 bases identical to TRBD2. Germline trimming cut 0 bases from V and 2 bases from J; bases unmatched to any gene: 2. This CDR3 comprises 16 residues. Germline CDR1 reads SGHVS; CDR2 reads FQNEAQ. The CDR3 bases are TGTGCCAGCAGCTTAGCTAGCGGGGGGACCACAGATACGCAGTATTTT. Translated, it gives CASSLASGGTTDTQYF.

The chain carries TRBV10-3 and TRBJ1-2, with D perhaps TRBD1 (6 bases). The CDR3 is 14 residues long. Trimming shortened V by 0 bases and J by 6 bases, and 11 bases separated the two germline ends. Germline loops: CDR1 ENHRY, CDR2 SYGVKD. The CDR3 DNA reads as TGTGCCATCAGTGAGTCAACAGGGTCGGATGGCTACACCTTC. This codes for CAISESTGSDGYTF.

The chain joins TRBV4-2 to TRBJ2-2; maybe TRBD2 (5 bases). The CDR3 covers 15 residues. The V gene lost 0 bases and the J gene lost 2 bases, with 7 bases spanning the gap. Per germline, CDR1 LGHNA and CDR2 YNFKEQ. The CDR3 loop is CASSQDLANTGELFF. The CDR3 DNA reads TGTGCCAGCAGCCAAGATCTAGCTAACACCGGGGAGCTGTTTTTT.

CDR3 bases: TGTGCCAGCTCACCGTCGCTAGCGGGAGGTCTTTCGACCCAGTACTTC. Translated: CASSPSLAGGLSTQYF. This chain links TRBV18 with TRBJ2-5; 11 bases line up with TRBD2. The length of the CDR3 is 16 residues. Looked up from germline, CDR1 is KGHSH and CDR2 is LQKENI. The V segment lost 3 bases and the J segment 7 bases; nucleotides outside the gene matches: 10. The whole variable domain, filled in from reference TRBV18 and TRBJ2-5, reads NAGVMQNPRHLVRRRGQEARLRCSPMKGHSHVYWYRQLPEEGLKFMVYLQKENIIDESGMPKERFSAEFPKEGPSILRIQQVVRGDSAAYFCASSPSLAGGLSTQYFGPGTRLLVL.

The rearrangement links TRBV29-1 to TRBJ2-7; D is perhaps TRBD2 (5 bases). Germline CDR1 reads SQVTM; CDR2 reads ANQGSEA. This CDR3 is 13 amino acids long. The V and J ends lost 6 bases and 3 bases respectively, with 15 bases between them. The CDR3: CSVHLRGSYEQYF. CDR3 DNA: TGCAGCGTCCACTTACGAGGGAGCTACGAGCAGTACTTC.

CDR3 in amino acids: CAIGGPGAASNQPQHF. The DNA for the CDR3 is TGTGCCATCGGGGGTCCAGGGGCAGCTAGCAATCAGCCCCAGCATTTT. The chain joins TRBV10-3 to TRBJ1-5; TRBD1 might be the D (6 bases). Trimming cost V 8 bases and J 0 bases, with 17 bases left between them. The CDR3 totals 16 residues. Germline assignment: CDR1 ENHRY and CDR2 SYGVKD.

The gene calls are TRBV29-1 and TRBJ1-2; 9 bases are a match to TRBD1. Losses at the gene ends were 5 bases for V and 2 bases for J; bases not matched to a gene: 3. Germline values: CDR1 SQVTM, CDR2 ANQGSEA. The CDR3 loop spans 13 amino acids. The CDR3 protein is CSVRDRGNYGYTF. The CDR3 nucleotides are TGCAGCGTTCGAGACAGGGGGAACTATGGCTACACCTTC. Drawing the rest from reference TRBV29-1 and TRBJ1-2, the complete variable domain is SAVISQKPSRDICQRGTSLTIQCQVDSQVTMMFWYRQQPGQSLTLIATANQGSEATYESGFVIDKFPISRPNLTFSTLTVSNMSPEDSSIYLCSVRDRGNYGYTFGSGTRLTVV.

In its sample, this clone was seen a few times. The rearrangement links TRBV6-5 to TRBJ1-4; perhaps TRBD1 as D (5 bases). Germline CDR1 reads MNHEY; CDR2 reads SVGAGI. The CDR3 has 12 amino acids. Trimming pared 6 bases from V and 13 bases from J, leaving 15 bases between. CDR3 DNA sequence: TGTGCCAGCAGCCCCTCGGTGGGGGGACTGTTTTTT. It codes for CASSPSVGGLFF.

This chain connects TRBV5-1 to TRBJ2-7; TRBD1 matches 10 bases. Germline V gene lookup returns CDR1 SGHRS and CDR2 YFSETQ. V shed 3 bases, J shed 1 base, and the junction held 13 bases outside the gene matches. This CDR3 comprises 18 residues. CDR3 DNA sequence: TGCGCCAGCAGCTCGACCGGGACAGGGGTCTTTCTATCCTACGAGCAGTACTTC. This codes for CASSSTGTGVFLSYEQYF.

This chain links TRBV25-1 with TRBJ2-5; 16 bases are shared with TRBD2. Germline V gene data show CDR1 as MGHDK and CDR2 as SYGVNS. The CDR3 is made up of 16 amino acids. V was pared by 8 bases and J by 4 bases, with 7 bases of the junction left unmatched. DNA for the CDR3: TGTGCCAGCGGCGGGACTAGCGGGAGGGCCGGAGAGACCCAGTACTTC. Its translation: CASGGTSGRAGETQYF.

As regards this clone: This sample also contains other DNA sequences that code for the same CDR3. The rearrangement joins TRBV15 to TRBJ2-7, with 9 bases identical to TRBD1. Unmatched junction bases numbered 5, after V lost 5 bases and J lost 6 bases. Germline-derived CDR1 and CDR2 are LNHNV and YYDKDF (reference sequence). The CDR3 has 13 residues. The CDR3 DNA sequence: TGTGCCACCAGCTCCGGACAGGGGTTCGAGCAGTACTTC. This sequence encodes CATSSGQGFEQYF.

This chain links TRBV7-9 with TRBJ2-5, with TRBD1 matching 7 bases. V lost 0 bases and J lost 1; bases outside the gene matches: 2. The germline V gene has CDR1 SEHNR and CDR2 FQNEAQ (reference sequence). The CDR3 runs 15 residues. For the CDR3, the DNA is TGTGCCAGCAGCTTAGCCCCAGGGGGCCAAGAGACCCAGTACTTC. Translated: CASSLAPGGQETQYF.

The J gene is TRBJ1-6, the V gene TRBV30; 8 nucleotides align to TRBD1. Germline CDR1 and CDR2: GTSNPN and SVGIG (reference sequence). The CDR3 spans 17 residues. The junction had 11 bases not matched to a gene; V was cut back by 0 bases and J by 7 bases. DNA for the CDR3: TGTGCCTGGAGTGTGGACAGGGCCGACACTTCGAATTCACCCCTCCACTTT. Amino acid sequence: CAWSVDRADTSNSPLHF.

The chain couples TRBV11-2 to TRBJ2-7, with TRBD2 identical over 7 bases. Germline values: CDR1 SGHAT, CDR2 FQNNGV. J lost 2 bases, V lost 7 bases, and 8 bases had no gene match. The CDR3 length is 14 residues. CDR3 bases: TGTGCCAGCAACCCTACGGGGGGTACCTACGAGCAGTACTTC. It yields the protein CASNPTGGTYEQYF.